This T cell receptor beta chain derives from a study of blood T cell repertoires in COVID-19. Overall study: In each case, the material was cDNA or gDNA derived from T cells, B-cell-depleted T cells, or PBMCs.

Germline V gives CDR1 SGHNT, CDR2 YENEEA. V was clipped by 0 bases and J by 7 bases; unmatched bases: 2. The CDR3 has 13 amino acids. Participants were aged roughly 18 to 95 years, lived in under 25 US areas, and enrolled virtually. Participants had their cohort set by participant-reported clinical history. Recovery among Cohort 3 donors was established by two negative PCRs, clearance, or symptom resolution. The repertoire was sequenced with immunoSEQ multiplex PCR; TCRdb's copy has only in-frame clones and lacks some. In the table there are 180,000 or so clones, approximately 83% of which are singletons.

The chain employs TRBV11-3 and TRBJ1-1, with 7 bases aligning to TRBD1. The sequencing input was PBMCs or T cells enriched from blood (not recorded which). The source is a man aged 40-49 years who had recovered from COVID-19. The CDR3 DNA follows: TGTGCCAGCAGCTTAGAACAGGGGCTTGAAGCTTTCTTT. Translating it yields CASSLEQGLEAFF.